The TCR beta chain described here comes from a study of blood T cells in healthy people across ages (dated by TCRdb to between 2015 and 2016). For the study in its entirety: In model experiments, roughly one uniquely barcoded TCR beta cDNA molecule per two T cells was captured by template switching. Using deep sequencing normalized with unique cDNA molecular identifiers, the study measured how TCR beta repertoire diversity changes with age. Four age groups were formed from the donors: young (average about 15 years), middle-aged (roughly 38), aged (under 70) and long-lived (around 80). To avoid experimental bias, donors of different ages were distributed randomly across sequencing lanes. The study analyzed two additional independent replicas of 1 million unique cDNA reads from the same blood draw for two donors, one aged 18 to 30 and one aged 80 or older.

Reading from cysteine to phenylalanine, the CDR3 counts 14 amino acids. The entry retains the CDR3 DNA only, 42 bases that are in frame from base 1. Per the germline V gene (reference sequence), SEHNR is the CDR1 and FQNEAQ is the CDR2. Donors were about 36 systemically healthy Caucasian individuals from Russia aged roughly 6 to 90 years. Ten milliliters of peripheral blood were drawn from each donor into EDTA-treated Vacutainer tubes. Ficoll-Paque density-gradient centrifugation was used to isolate PBMCs, with at least 7 million per sample. Total RNA, at least 5 micrograms per sample, was extracted from PBMCs with Trizol reagent. For every donor, flow cytometry on a PBMC aliquot measured the percentage of naive CD45RAhigh/CD27high T cells. Library generation was performed with 5' RACE. The reads were generated on an Illumina HiSeq 2500. A second PCR of about 6 to 12 cycles was run with a J-beta primer mix and a sample-barcoded 5' primer. A unique molecular identifier was introduced onto each TCR beta cDNA molecule by a template-switch 5' adaptor carrying 12 random nucleotides. Each sample yielded at least 2.5 million CDR3-containing paired-end reads. First-strand cDNA was synthesized from all RNA with the Mint cDNA synthesis kit, primed by a TRBC-specific oligonucleotide. Following uracil-DNA glycosylase treatment, a first 18-cycle PCR with universal primers M1SS and BC2_uni_R was performed on all cDNA. The published analysis was carried out like this. Each sample was normalized by randomly selecting 1 million high-quality reads, each carrying a distinct molecular identifier. Reads with shared molecular identifiers were discarded instead of being binned into consensus sequences. MiTCR, run with a Q25 quality threshold and the strictest error-elimination algorithm, handled CDR3 identification, clonotype clustering and error correction. A nonparametric unseen species model with Euler transformation was used to estimate lower-bound total TCR beta diversity. The raw public reads went through TCRdb reprocessing: fastp at Q25, MiXCR clone calling, in-frame beta chains kept. Every distinct CDR3 protein forms one entry, paired with its most common genes and DNA. TCRdb's processing, not the authors' own work, is the source of the V and J calls. The sample has 600,000 or so distinct CDR3 sequences on record, about 30% of them singletons. The top ten clonotypes cover more than 15% of the sample.

This clonotype is a singleton in its sample. It lacks a known antigen. This clone may be a read error of a much larger clone one base away. Results the study describes overall, beyond this receptor: Because donor CMV infection status was unknown, age-related changes in expanded clonotypes were potentially confounded. The long-lived group showed more naive CD4+ T cells, fewer expanded clones and increased TCR diversity than the aged group, suggesting age selection. Since profiling was done on bulk unsorted PBMCs, naive and antigen-experienced compartments could not be conclusively compared. Estimates of total diversity based on one million sequenced T cells were considered lower bounds and underestimates. Observed TCR beta diversity per million T cells fell roughly linearly with age, and a significant reduction was already apparent by age roughly 40. Observed TCR beta diversity correlated strongly with the percentage of naive T cells measured by flow cytometry.

The sequenced material came from blood. The sequence came from a woman aged 80 or over in good health. This chain joins TRBV7-9 to TRBJ1-6, with the identity of the D gene unclear. The DNA sequence is as follows: TGTGCCAGCAGCTTCCCCCCCCATAATTCACCCCACCACTTT. Its coded protein is CASSFPPHNSPHHF.